These 26 T cell receptor beta chains came from one sample sequenced in a study of blood T cells in healthy people across ages. The authors ran a second PCR of roughly 6 to 12 cycles using a sample-barcoded 5' primer and a J-beta primer mix. TCRdb itself ran the 5' RACE reads through MiXCR, one entry per CDR3 protein. Seen here are approximately 730,000 distinct CDR3 sequences, about 48% observed once, and the top ten hold about 42%. Sequenced sample: blood. The receptors stem from a man older than 75 in good health.

Here the CDR3 DNA reads TGTGCCAGCAGTGATTCCTCCGGGGTAGGAACCTACGAGCAGTTCTTC. It encodes CASSDSSGVGTYEQFF. This chain links TRBV25-1 with TRBJ2-1; possibly TRBD2 for D (5 bases). V was clipped by 3 bases and J by 10 bases, with 22 bases between them. Germline V gene lookup returns CDR1 MGHDK and CDR2 SYGVNS. CDR3 size: 16 residues.

The chain carries TRBV9 and TRBJ2-3, with D tentatively TRBD1 (5 bases). CDR1 is SGDLS, CDR2 YYNGEE, per germline. With 0 bases removed from V and 0 bases from J, the gap between germline ends came to 11 bases. The CDR3 spans 16 residues. The CDR3 spells CASSVEGVGSTDTQYF. The DNA of the CDR3 is TGTGCCAGCAGCGTAGAAGGGGTGGGAAGCACAGATACGCAGTATTTT.

The chain is built from TRBV29-1 and TRBJ2-1, with D maybe TRBD2 (6 bases). Trimming pared 7 bases from V and 3 bases from J, leaving 22 bases between. The CDR3 is made up of 16 amino acids. Germline CDR1 is SQVTM and CDR2 is ANQGSEA. CDR3: CSATEGGLLNYNEQFF. The CDR3 DNA reads TGCAGCGCCACGGAGGGCGGACTTCTCAACTACAATGAGCAGTTCTTC.

The J gene is TRBJ2-1, the V gene TRBV10-3; perhaps TRBD2 as D (6 bases). The CDR3 extends over 14 amino acids. Germline lookup yields CDR1 ENHRY and CDR2 SYGVKD. The V and J ends lost 4 bases and 1 base respectively, with 8 bases between them. The CDR3 loop reads CAISGGGSYNEQFF. In nucleotides, the CDR3 is TGTGCCATCAGTGGTGGAGGGTCCTACAATGAGCAGTTCTTC.

V usage is TRBV20-1 and J usage is TRBJ2-3; D ambiguous. Trimming took off 3 bases at V and 2 bases at J, with 6 bases between the two ends. The CDR3 covers 12 residues. Germline assignment: CDR1 DFQATT and CDR2 SNEGSKA (reference sequence). For the CDR3, the DNA is TGCAGTGCTAGGGGGAACACAGATACGCAGTATTTT. This translates into CSARGNTDTQYF.

V gene TRBV12-3 or TRBV12-4 combines with J gene TRBJ2-1, with D maybe TRBD1 (6 bases). The V and J ends lost 7 bases and 2 bases respectively, with 18 bases between them. The CDR3 is 16 amino acids. The CDR3 region is CASTSEGHATYNEQFF. As DNA, the CDR3 is TGTGCCAGCACCTCAGAGGGACATGCGACCTACAATGAGCAGTTCTTC.

The chain uses TRBV10-3 and TRBJ1-2; unclear D gene. Trimming took 4 bases from V and 8 from J, leaving 20 bases between them. The CDR3 consists of 15 residues. Per germline, CDR1 ENHRY and CDR2 SYGVKD. CDR3 in DNA: TGTGCCATCAGTGCGGTCTACTTTAGGGATAAGGGCTACACCTTC. Translation: CAISAVYFRDKGYTF.

V usage is TRBV28 and J usage is TRBJ1-2; D not resolved. V dropped 5 bases and J dropped 0 bases, with 7 bases sitting between them. This CDR3 is 13 amino acids long. In germline, CDR1 is MDHEN, CDR2 SYDVKM. The CDR3 protein is CASSVPANYGYTF. DNA of the CDR3: TGTGCCAGCAGTGTTCCAGCTAACTATGGCTACACCTTC.

This clonotype was observed a few times. The chain has TRBV20-1 and TRBJ1-2; 7 nucleotides match TRBD1. V shed 3 bases, J shed 4 bases, and the junction held 5 bases outside the gene matches. Germline loops: CDR1 DFQATT, CDR2 SNEGSKA (reference sequence). The CDR3 is 13 residues long. CDR3: CSASARTGYGYTF. The CDR3 DNA reads as TGCAGTGCTAGTGCCAGGACAGGCTATGGCTACACCTTC.

This clonotype was seen a handful of times. This chain connects TRBV3-1 to TRBJ1-6; no definite D call. Deletions cut 4 bases from V and 3 bases from J, with 22 bases between. The germline V gene has CDR1 LGHDT and CDR2 YNNKEL (reference sequence). The CDR3 totals 19 residues. The CDR3 sequence: CASSRFGLLEDLYNSPLHF. For the CDR3, the DNA is TGTGCCAGCAGCCGATTCGGACTTCTCGAGGACCTCTATAATTCACCCCTCCACTTT.

V is TRBV7-9 and J is TRBJ1-4; D perhaps matches TRBD1 (5 bases). V was trimmed by 0 bases and J by 11 bases, leaving 16 bases between them. CDR1 and CDR2 from the germline V gene are SEHNR and FQNEAQ (reference sequence). CDR3 length: 15 residues. The CDR3 region has the DNA TGTGCCAGCAGCTTAGCAGACTTACTCGGGGGTAAACTGTTTTTT. This encodes CASSLADLLGGKLFF.

The chain uses TRBV20-1 and TRBJ2-7; no clear D. The end of the DNA aligns better with TRBJ2-5, so the J call may be wrong. The V gene's germline CDR1 is DFQATT and CDR2 SNEGSKA (reference sequence). This CDR3 has 12 residues. The CDR3 coding sequence is TGCAGTGCAGATCCTCTAGGAGAGACCCAGTACTTC. It yields the protein CSADPLGETQYF.

The chain recombines TRBV15 with TRBJ2-3, with D possibly being TRBD2 (6 bases). CDR3 length: 13 amino acids. CDR1 is LNHNV and CDR2 is YYDKDF in the germline V gene (reference sequence). Trimming cost V 9 bases and J 3 bases, with 13 bases left between them. CDR3 protein: CATVGGETDTQYF. CDR3 bases: TGTGCCACGGTGGGGGGAGAAACAGATACGCAGTATTTT.

The chain recombines TRBV6-1 with TRBJ2-7; TRBD2 might be the D (6 bases). The CDR3 is 14 amino acids. V was cut by 6 bases and J by 0 bases, with 12 bases left in between. Germline-derived CDR1 and CDR2 are MNHNS and SASEGT. The CDR3 DNA reads as TGTGCCAGCAGCAATCCAGCGGGCTCCTACGAGCAGTACTTC. As protein: CASSNPAGSYEQYF.

Here the CDR3 DNA reads TGTGCCATCCTCGATAAGACTCACACCGCCAATGAGCAGTTCTTC. This sequence encodes CAILDKTHTANEQFF. The chain joins TRBV2 to TRBJ2-1; D not resolved. Trimming removed 10 bases from V and 6 bases from J, with 22 bases in between. Germline loops: CDR1 SNHLY, CDR2 FYNNEI. This CDR3 spans 15 amino acids.

V and J are TRBV20-1 and TRBJ2-7, with 9 bases that match TRBD2. Trimming cost V 5 bases and J 3 bases; bases outside gene matches: 5. CDR3 length equals 13 residues. Germline V gene data show CDR1 as DFQATT and CDR2 as SNEGSKA (reference sequence). This CDR3 reads CSAPKRGDYEQYF. CDR3 in DNA: TGCAGTGCTCCCAAGCGGGGGGACTACGAGCAGTACTTC.

This chain connects TRBV5-1 to TRBJ2-3; 8 bases are shared with TRBD2. The CDR3 totals 15 residues. The germline gives CDR1 SGHRS, CDR2 YFSETQ. V trimming: 4 bases; J trimming: 14 bases; junction bases outside the gene matches: 18. The CDR3 region is CASSPTSGGGRYAYF. The CDR3 bases are TGCGCCAGCAGCCCTACTAGCGGAGGGGGTAGATACGCGTATTTT.

The V call is TRBV7-3, the J call TRBJ2-2; no firm D call. CDR3 length: 12 amino acids. CDR1 is SGHTA and CDR2 is FQGTGA in the germline V gene. The germline V and J ends were trimmed by 5 bases and 7 bases, with 8 bases remaining between them. The CDR3 region is CASSPLGGELFF. The CDR3 region has the DNA TGTGCCAGCAGCCCCCTCGGCGGGGAGCTGTTTTTT.

The chain recombines TRBV6-5 with TRBJ2-1; 13 bases line up with TRBD2. Germline V gene sequence: CDR1 MNHEY, CDR2 SVGAGI. Losses at the gene ends were 6 bases for V and 9 bases for J; bases not matched to a gene: 8. CDR3 size: 15 residues. The CDR3 bases are TGTGCCAGCAGCTCCGGGACTAGCGGGACTACTGAGCAGTTCTTC. This encodes CASSSGTSGTTEQFF.

About this clonotype itself: A read error may explain this, as a much larger clone is one base away. The genes are TRBV10-3 and TRBJ2-1; maybe TRBD2 (6 bases). The DNA end is more similar to TRBJ2-7, so the J call may be wrong. The V gene's germline CDR1 is ENHRY and CDR2 SYGVKD. This CDR3 has 18 residues. The CDR3 sequence: CAISGMTGGSLSYNEQYF. CDR3 bases: TGTGCCATCAGTGGAATGACTGGAGGGAGTCTCTCCTACAATGAGCAGTACTTC.

The chain joins TRBV10-2 to TRBJ2-2, with D uncertain. Germline loops: CDR1 WSHSY, CDR2 SAAADI. This CDR3 has 14 amino acids. Trimming cost V 1 base and J 4 bases, with 7 bases left between them. The DNA of the CDR3 is TGCGCCAGCAGTGAGTGGTGGACCACCGGGGAGCTGTTTTTT. This codes for CASSEWWTTGELFF.

The sample holds a few counts of this clonotype. CDR3 sequence: CSARDRRAGRYEQYF. CDR3 sequence (DNA): TGCAGTGCTAGAGATAGAAGGGCAGGCCGCTACGAGCAGTACTTC. J is TRBJ2-7 and V is TRBV20-1; D gene unclear. V lost 0 bases, J lost 3 bases, and 15 bases lay in between. Germline CDR1 DFQATT, CDR2 SNEGSKA (reference sequence). The CDR3 consists of 15 residues.

The chain couples TRBV3-1 to TRBJ2-5; TRBD2 aligns across 9 bases. The DNA end favors TRBJ2-7, so the J call may be wrong. This CDR3 contains 16 residues. The germline CDR1 and CDR2 sequences are LGHDT and YNNKEL (reference sequence). DNA for the CDR3: TGTGCCAGCAGCCAAGAGTTACTGGCGGGAGGGCACGAGCAGTACTTC. Translation: CASSQELLAGGHEQYF.

The chain links TRBV12-3 or TRBV12-4 to TRBJ2-1; the match to TRBD2 covers 13 bases. The CDR3 sequence is 16 residues long. V lost 8 bases and J lost 2; bases outside the gene matches: 6. CDR3 loop: CASQRLAGGPYNEQFF. CDR3 coding DNA: TGTGCCAGCCAGAGACTAGCGGGAGGCCCCTACAATGAGCAGTTCTTC.

The rearrangement uses TRBV25-1 and TRBJ1-4, with D uncertain. This CDR3 contains 14 residues. Germline CDR1 and CDR2: MGHDK and SYGVNS. Between the trimmed V and J ends, which lost 3 bases and 3 bases, there was a span of 8 bases. CDR3 sequence: CASSDSRANEKLFF. DNA of the CDR3: TGTGCCAGCAGTGACAGTAGGGCTAATGAAAAACTGTTTTTT.

The rearrangement uses TRBV5-1 and TRBJ2-7, with D hard to call. The CDR3 has 15 residues. V was cut by 0 bases and J by 0 bases, with 10 bases left in between. Germline values: CDR1 SGHRS, CDR2 YFSETQ. The CDR3 nucleotides read TGCGCCAGCAGCTTGGCCGCGACAAACTCCTACGAGCAGTACTTC. Translation: CASSLAATNSYEQYF.